The 30 T cell receptor delta chains below come from one sample, sequenced in a study of γδ T cells in repeated Plasmodium falciparum infection. TCRdb fed the multiplex PCR reads into CATT to redo clone calling. The table records about 57,000 delta-chain clones, over 1.5% of them present only once. Vgamma9/Vdelta2+ and Vdelta2-negative gammadelta T cells were flow-sorted from PBMC for bulk sequencing. The sample comprised gamma-delta T cells from blood. Receptors were obtained from a pool of human donors (malaria-infected and uninfected, not separated).

As for this clone: The protein in TCRdb stems from a much larger clone and differs at residue 10 from this DNA's translation, likely a read error; here the protein is translated from the DNA. The chain couples TRDV2 to TRDJ1; the match to TRDD3 covers 8 bases. This CDR3 has 19 amino acids. Germline loops: CDR1 GEAIGNYY, CDR2 EKD. Trimming at V came to 0 bases and at J to 0 bases, leaving 14 bases not matched to a gene. The CDR3 reads CACDTVRLGGTVNTDKLIF. CDR3 nucleotides: TGTGCCTGTGACACCGTTCGACTGGGGGGTACAGTGAACACCGATAAACTCATCTTT.

Worth noting for this clone: The translation of this DNA and the TCRdb protein of a much larger clone differ at residue 3, probably owing to a read error; the protein shown here is translated from the DNA. The gene calls are TRDV1 and TRDJ1; 11 positions match TRDD3. Matching the DNA to germline supplied the J gene, which TCRdb does not give. Germline lookup yields CDR1 TSWWSYY and CDR2 QGS. CDR3 size: 25 residues. The CDR3: CAPGERSIRYPIVGDTFGYTDKLIF. DNA for the CDR3: TGTGCTCCTGGGGAACGAAGTATCAGGTACCCCATTGTGGGGGATACGTTCGGGTACACCGATAAACTCATCTTT.

The table lists this clone with many counts. This DNA translates differently at residue 12 from the TCRdb protein, which is that of a much larger clone; a read error is likely, and the protein shown is the DNA's own translation. V usage is TRDV2 and J usage is TRDJ1, with 7 positions matching TRDD3. The CDR3 spans 18 residues. The ends lost 0 bases at V and 1 base at J; junction bases unmatched: 13. Germline CDR1 reads GEAIGNYY; CDR2 reads EKD. The CDR3 spells CACDTELFPLGGTDKLIF. CDR3 nucleotide sequence: TGTGCCTGTGACACCGAACTCTTTCCCCTGGGGGGCACCGATAAACTCATCTTT.

This clone was observed a few times. It is likely a read error: a sequence one base away is far more abundant. The same CDR3 also results from other DNA sequences found in this sample. The rearrangement links TRAV38-2/DV8 to TRDJ1; 8 bases agree with TRDD3. The length of the CDR3 is 17 residues. The V segment lost 5 bases and the J segment 2 bases; nucleotides outside the gene matches: 14. Germline-derived CDR1 and CDR2 are TSESDYY and QEAYKQQN. CDR3 sequence: CAYSPLPYWGVTDKLIF. The CDR3 DNA sequence: TGTGCTTATAGTCCTCTACCGTACTGGGGGGTTACCGATAAACTCATCTTT.

This clone was observed at least ten times. The protein in TCRdb stems from a much larger clone and differs at residue 5 from this DNA's translation, likely a read error; here the protein is translated from the DNA. The chain uses TRDV1 and TRDJ1, with D possibly being TRDD3 (6 bases). Germline assignment: CDR1 TSWWSYY and CDR2 QGS. V lost 4 bases, J lost 4 bases, and 13 bases lay in between. The CDR3 contains 14 residues. As DNA, the CDR3 is TGTGCTCTTGGGGGGGATAGAGGGGACGATAAACTCATCTTT. This translates into CALGGDRGDDKLIF.

This clone appeared a few times. This DNA's translation differs at residues 9 and 18 from TCRdb's protein, which comes from a much larger clone; a read error is likely, and the protein shown is translated from the DNA. This chain uses TRDV1 with TRDJ1; 10 bases agree with TRDD3. Germline assignment: CDR1 TSWWSYY and CDR2 QGS. The CDR3 has 23 amino acids. V lost 1 base to trimming and J lost 4 bases; unmatched junction nucleotides: 27. The CDR3 nucleotides read TGTGCTCTTGGGGAACGGTATCCTATAGGAGGGTGGGGGATACCCCCCTACATCGATAAACTCATCTTT. Translation gives CALGERYPIGGWGIPPYIDKLIF.

Only a few counts were recorded for this clone. TCRdb pairs this DNA with a much larger clone's protein that differs at residue 18, likely a read error; the protein shown was translated from the DNA. The chain recombines TRDV1 with TRDJ1, with TRDD3 matching 12 bases. This CDR3 is 24 amino acids long. V trimming: 3 bases; J trimming: 1 base; junction bases outside the gene matches: 27. Germline V CDR1 and CDR2: TSWWSYY, QGS. CDR3 nucleotides: TGTGCTCTTGGGGAGCTTCCTAGGTCTTGGGGCCGAGCTACTGGGGGATACTCCACCGATAAACTCATCTTT. It encodes CALGELPRSWGRATGGYSTDKLIF.

Details on this clone: This likely reflects a read error, since a far larger clone is one base away. The CDR3 nucleotides are TGTGCTCTTGGGGAACCTCATACCCCGGTAGGATCTTGGGTCTACTACCTTGGGGGATACGGGGCCGATAAACTCATCTTT. Its translation: CALGEPHTPVGSWVYYLGGYGADKLIF. This sequence joins TRDV1 and TRDJ1, with TRDD3 matching over 11 bases. The J gene, absent from TCRdb, was called here by matching the DNA to germline. Germline lookup yields CDR1 TSWWSYY and CDR2 QGS. This CDR3 has 27 residues. J gave up 3 bases and V 1 base, and 37 bases lay outside the gene matches.

This clone was counted a few times. TCRdb's entry gives the protein of a much larger clone, which mismatches this DNA's translation at residue 18, likely from a read error; the protein reported here is translated from the DNA. The chain is built from TRDV1 and TRDJ1, with 8 bases that match TRDD2. Germline values: CDR1 TSWWSYY, CDR2 QGS. The J segment lost 1 base and the V segment lost 2 bases, leaving 24 bases of the junction unmatched. The CDR3 loop spans 22 amino acids. The CDR3 region is CALGETQITSYAGDTLTDKLIF. CDR3 sequence (DNA): TGTGCTCTTGGGGAAACCCAAATTACTTCCTACGCGGGGGACACCCTCACCGATAAACTCATCTTT.

Details on this clone: The amino acid sequence in TCRdb belongs to a much larger clone and departs from this DNA's translation at residue 3, likely a sequencing read error; the sequence shown is translated from the DNA. The rearrangement uses TRDV1 and TRDJ1, with 12 bases matching TRDD3. The V gene's germline CDR1 is TSWWSYY and CDR2 QGS. The length of the CDR3 is 25 residues. DNA for the CDR3: TGTGCTCCTGGGGAACCCTCTTCCCCTCCCCCTGGGGGATACGCGGTCCCATGCTACACCGATAAACTCATCTTT. Its translation is CAPGEPSSPPPGGYAVPCYTDKLIF.

This clone was counted between two and nine times. The mismatch at residue 16 between this DNA's translation and the TCRdb protein of a much larger clone likely reflects a read error; the protein shown is translated from the DNA. The chain is built from TRDV2 and TRDJ1, with D perhaps matching TRDD3 (6 bases). The J gene was missing in TCRdb and was found by matching the end of the DNA to germline. The V end lost 2 bases, the J end lost 1 base, and 43 bases lay between the germline ends. CDR1 and CDR2 from the germline V gene are GEAIGNYY and EKD. This CDR3 has 25 amino acids. CDR3 residues: CACDKACVLPRYWASSLWGTDKLIF. The CDR3 DNA reads TGTGCCTGTGACAAGGCCTGTGTTCTCCCGAGGTACTGGGCCTCGTCCCTATGGGGCACCGATAAACTCATCTTT.

Worth noting for this clone: This likely stems from a read error, as it lies one base from a far larger clone. Other DNA sequences from this sample encode an identical CDR3 as well. V and J are TRDV1 and TRDJ1; 13 nucleotides match TRDD3. The CDR3 extends over 23 amino acids. Germline trimming cut 3 bases from V and 3 bases from J; bases unmatched to any gene: 25. Germline loops: CDR1 TSWWSYY, CDR2 QGS. CDR3 sequence (DNA): TGTGCTCTTGGGGAGCTTATTGGTCTAGGCACGTACTGGGGGATACGCTATGCCGATAAACTCATCTTT. It codes for CALGELIGLGTYWGIRYADKLIF.

Regarding this clone: A read error likely explains this, since a far larger clone differs by one base. In the same sample, other DNA sequences code for this CDR3. CDR3 loop: CALGELAASYSGKLFSDKLIF. CDR3 coding DNA: TGTGCCCTTGGGGAACTTGCCGCTTCCTACTCAGGGAAACTGTTCTCCGATAAACTCATCTTT. The chain uses TRDV1 and TRDJ1, with 8 bases identical to TRDD2. TCRdb supplies no J gene; here it was assigned by aligning the nucleotide sequence to germline. Germline CDR1 is TSWWSYY and CDR2 is QGS. The CDR3 is 21 residues long.

Notes on this clone: The amino acid sequence in TCRdb belongs to a much larger clone and departs from this DNA's translation at residue 20, likely a sequencing read error; the sequence shown is translated from the DNA. This chain joins TRDV1 and TRDJ1, with 7 bases lining up with TRDD2. The DNA end is more similar to TRDJ2, so the J call may be wrong. Looked up from germline, CDR1 is TSWWSYY and CDR2 is QGS. There are 21 residues in the CDR3. The DNA for the CDR3 is TGTGCTCTTGGGGCCCCCTTCCTGACCGGGTCTGAGAGACGTTGCACCGATAAACTCTTCTTT. This translates into CALGAPFLTGSERRCTDKLFF.

This clone was counted ten times or more. For this DNA, TCRdb reports the protein of a much larger clone, which diverges at residue 4, most likely from a read error; the protein presented here is translated directly from the DNA. CDR3 sequence (DNA): TGTGCCTGTGGCACCGTGAAGAGGGATACGTCTTTGGGCGATAAACTCATCTTT. Residues: CACGTVKRDTSLGDKLIF. The gene calls are TRDV2 and TRDJ1, with TRDD3 matching 8 bases. The CDR3 is made up of 18 amino acids. The germline gives CDR1 GEAIGNYY, CDR2 EKD.

There are many counts of this clone. TCRdb has a much larger clone's protein, which differs at residue 5 from the translation of this DNA, likely because of a read error; what is shown is the protein translated from the DNA. The V call is TRDV1, the J call TRDJ1, with D unresolved. The CDR3 has 12 residues. CDR1 is TSWWSYY and CDR2 is QGS in the germline V gene. V gave up 9 bases and J gave up 3 bases, with 11 bases separating them. The DNA of the CDR3 is TGTGCTCTGGGAGCCGGTGCCGATAAACTCATCTTT. Protein product: CALGAGADKLIF.

This clone was recorded at least ten times. This may arise from a read error, as a much more abundant clone is one base away. The chain links TRDV1 to TRDJ1, with 9 nucleotides matching TRDD3. Assignment of the J gene here rests on matching the DNA to germline, because TCRdb gives none. The ends lost 3 bases at V and 6 bases at J; junction bases unmatched: 38. The germline CDR1 and CDR2 sequences are TSWWSYY and QGS. The CDR3 covers 25 residues. In DNA form, the CDR3 reads TGTGCTCTTGGGGAGGCCCTATTCCTACGTTGGGTGCCTGGGGGATCCTGCCTACGGGGCTATAAACTCATCTTT. It translates to CALGEALFLRWVPGGSCLRGYKLIF.

This clone was counted ten times or more. A far larger clone is only one base removed, so a read error is likely. This sample includes further DNA sequences coding for the same CDR3. This sequence joins TRDV2 and TRDJ1, with D possibly TRDD2 on 5 matching bases. The J gene is absent in TCRdb and was assigned here via DNA matching to germline. The CDR3 runs to 20 residues. Germline assignment: CDR1 GEAIGNYY and CDR2 EKD. The CDR3 loop reads CACDTLGQPTVGPYTDKLIF. As DNA, the CDR3 is TGTGCCTGTGACACATTAGGCCAGCCTACGGTGGGACCGTACACCGACAAACTCATCTTT.

This clone was seen at least ten times. The protein that TCRdb holds for this DNA derives from a much larger clone and differs from the translated DNA at residue 9, which likely indicates a read error; the protein shown here is translated from the DNA. The genes are TRDV1 and TRDJ1; 8 bases are a match to TRDD3. With 0 bases clipped from V and 2 bases from J, the junction kept 17 bases outside the gene matches. The germline V gene has CDR1 TSWWSYY and CDR2 QGS. The CDR3 spans 20 residues. CDR3 region: CALGELNPDYWGWRTDKLIF. Here the CDR3 DNA reads TGTGCTCTTGGGGAACTAAATCCCGACTACTGGGGGTGGAGAACCGATAAACTCATCTTT.

On this clone: TCRdb attributes to this sequence the protein of a much larger clone, which differs from the DNA translation at residue 13; a read error is likely, and the protein displayed is translated from the DNA. The chain combines TRDV1 with TRDJ1; 10 nucleotides align to TRDD3. Germline loops: CDR1 TSWWSYY, CDR2 QGS. The CDR3 covers 23 residues. The V and J ends lost 0 bases and 0 bases, in that order; junction bases with no gene match: 22. The CDR3 DNA sequence: TGTGCTCTTGGGGAACTCCCCATCATGTACTGGGGGATGCTCTCCCCCTACACCGATAAACTCATCTTT. Translating gives CALGELPIMYWGMLSPYTDKLIF.

This clone turned up a few times. Given a far larger clone just one base away, this is likely a sequencing read error. The rearrangement joins TRDV1 to TRDJ1; 10 positions match TRDD3. TCRdb supplies no J gene; here it was assigned by aligning the nucleotide sequence to germline. The junction had 22 bases not matched to a gene; V was cut back by 3 bases and J by 3 bases. CDR1 TSWWSYY and CDR2 QGS come from the germline V gene. There are 21 residues in the CDR3. The DNA for the CDR3 is TGTGCTCTTGGGGAGCTGCTGCTGTACTGGGGGATCGCAAATTCCCCCGATAAACTCATCTTT. Amino acids: CALGELLLYWGIANSPDKLIF.

This clone was observed a few times. Translating this DNA gives a protein that differs at residue 4 from the TCRdb one, which belongs to a much larger clone; a read error is likely, and the protein shown is this translation. The chain links TRDV2 to TRDJ1, with a possible D match to TRDD3 (6 bases). This CDR3 has 17 amino acids. From germline, CDR1 is GEAIGNYY and CDR2 EKD. This chain's CDR3 is CACGTRVDTGCECKLIF. CDR3 sequence (DNA): TGTGCCTGTGGCACCCGTGTTGATACTGGGTGCGAGTGTAAACTCATCTTT.

This clone was recorded a few times. The mismatch at residue 18 between this DNA's translation and the TCRdb protein of a much larger clone likely reflects a read error; the protein shown is translated from the DNA. This sequence joins TRDV2 and TRDJ3; 11 bases align to TRDD3. TCRdb is silent on the J gene; assignment here came from matching the DNA to germline. CDR1 GEAIGNYY and CDR2 EKD come from the germline V gene. This CDR3 is built from 21 residues. The CDR3 loop reads CACWGVVLSMYWGISTRRMFF. CDR3 sequence (DNA): TGTGCCTGTTGGGGAGTCGTCCTATCGATGTACTGGGGGATAAGTACCCGACGGATGTTTTTC.

This clone was observed at least ten times. A junction boundary mismatches the germline segment, possibly from a read error. The same CDR3 is also encoded by other DNA sequences in this sample. V gene TRDV1 combines with J gene TRDJ1; a weak D match, TRDD3 (5 bases). This CDR3 is 19 amino acids long. CDR1 is TSWWSYY and CDR2 is QGS in the germline V gene. The CDR3 nucleotides are TGTGCTCTTGGTGAACTCTCGCCCGCCGCGCCTGGGTGGTCCGATAAACTCATCTTT. Translated: CALGELSPAAPGWSDKLIF.

Worth noting for this clone: With a far larger clone one base away, a read error is the likely cause. Other DNA sequences in the same sample also yield this CDR3. The chain combines TRDV1 with TRDJ1; 8 bases are a match to TRDD3. V dropped 2 bases and J dropped 6; count of bases not matched to a gene: 11. This CDR3 comprises 16 residues. CDR1 is TSWWSYY, CDR2 QGS, per germline. The CDR3 DNA reads as TGTGCTCTTGGGGAAATGGGTGGGGGATCCCTCCATAAACTCATCTTT. Its protein is CALGEMGGGSLHKLIF.

This clone was counted between two and nine times. A far larger clone differs by one base, so this is likely a read error. Other nucleotide sequences from this sample produce the same CDR3. The J gene has no call, while the V gene is TRDV1; the D call TRDD3 from the table was never checked on the DNA. The CDR3 runs 21 residues. Germline CDR1 TSWWSYY, CDR2 QGS. The CDR3 DNA follows: TGTGCTCTTGGGAAGGCCTCTGCGTACTGGGGGATACCCATCTTCACCGATAAACTCATTTTT. This codes for CALGKASAYWGIPIFTDKLIF.

There are a few counts of this clone. The protein TCRdb lists belongs to a much larger clone and differs from this DNA's translation at residue 5, which points to a read error; the protein shown is made from the DNA. The V and J genes are TRDV1 and TRDJ1, with TRDD3 matching 7 bases. TCRdb lists no J gene, so it was determined here by aligning the DNA to germline. CDR1 TSWWSYY and CDR2 QGS come from the germline V gene. V shed 4 bases and J 2 bases; nucleotides not matched to a gene: 16. The CDR3 has 18 amino acids. Written as DNA, the CDR3 is TGTGCTCTTGGGGGTGCCTCCCTACTGGGGAAAGGAACCGATAAACTCATCTTT. Protein: CALGGASLLGKGTDKLIF.

This clone was picked up many times. A far larger clone is off by one base, so a read error is likely. This specimen includes other DNA sequences encoding the same CDR3. The chain employs TRDV1 and TRDJ2; 11 bases agree with TRDD3. CDR1 and CDR2 from the germline V gene are TSWWSYY and QGS. The CDR3 runs to 21 residues. The CDR3 coding sequence is TGTGCCCTTGGGTTTTCCTACCTGCAAGACCTGGGGGATACTCGGGCAGCACAACTCTTCTTT. It encodes CALGFSYLQDLGDTRAAQLFF.

This clone was seen only a few times. A far larger clone lies a single base away; this is likely a read error. The J gene is uncalled and the V gene is TRDV3; the tabulated D call, TRDD3, remains unverified against the DNA. Per germline, CDR1 TVYSNPD and CDR2 GDNSRS (reference sequence). The CDR3 runs 17 residues. The CDR3 DNA reads TGTGCCTACCACCCCCCTTTACTCTGGGGGATACGCCGGGGACTCATCTTC. Amino acid sequence: CAYHPPLLWGIRRGLIF.

This clone has ten or more counts. A much larger clone lies one base from this, so it may be a read error. Other DNA variants within this sample encode the same CDR3. The J gene is TRDJ1, the V gene TRDV1; a possible D gene is TRDD3 (6 bases). TCRdb offers no J gene call, so here the DNA was matched to germline to obtain one. Germline V gives CDR1 TSWWSYY, CDR2 QGS. The CDR3 sequence is 20 residues long. The V end lost 4 bases, the J end lost 0 bases, and 27 bases lay between the germline ends. The CDR3: CALGAWGYPPALGDTDKLIF. In DNA form, the CDR3 reads TGTGCTCTTGGGGCGTGGGGGTACCCCCCGGCATTGGGGGACACCGATAAACTCATCTTT.